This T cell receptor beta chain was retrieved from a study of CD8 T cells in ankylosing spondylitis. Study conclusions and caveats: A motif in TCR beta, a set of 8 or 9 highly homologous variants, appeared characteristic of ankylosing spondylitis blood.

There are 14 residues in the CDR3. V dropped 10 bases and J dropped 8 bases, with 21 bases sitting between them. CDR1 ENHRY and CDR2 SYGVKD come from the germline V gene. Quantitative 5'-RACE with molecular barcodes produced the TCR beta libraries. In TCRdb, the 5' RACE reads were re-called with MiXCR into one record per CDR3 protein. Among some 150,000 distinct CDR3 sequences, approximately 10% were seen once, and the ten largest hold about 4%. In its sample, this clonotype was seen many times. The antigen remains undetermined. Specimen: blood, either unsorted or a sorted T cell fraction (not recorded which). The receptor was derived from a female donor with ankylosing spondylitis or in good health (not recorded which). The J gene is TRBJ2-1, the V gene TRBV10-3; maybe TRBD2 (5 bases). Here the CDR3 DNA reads TGTGCCACCTCGCCGGACTTAACCGGGGATGAGCAGTTCTTC. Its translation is CATSPDLTGDEQFF.